What follows is one T cell receptor (beta chain) and its context. What it binds is unknown. V was pared by 1 base and J by 0 bases, with 7 bases between. CDR1 is SGHVS and CDR2 is FQNEAQ in the germline V gene. The CDR3 consists of 15 residues. The primer mix had 60 Vbeta and 13 Jbeta primers. The method was immunoSEQ multiplex PCR; TCRdb's version includes in-frame clones alone and lacks a portion of them. The table records 200,000 or so clones, approximately 88% of them present only once. This sample is part of a study of cytomegalovirus exposure and HLA in healthy donors. Overall study results and limits: Owing to their indistinguishability, certain V segments, notably TRBV6-2 and TRBV6-3, were excluded. A missense DCLRE1C variant was associated with V- and J-gene trimming of TCR beta chains in a later analysis, and an independent cohort replicated the association. Later analysis found that TCR beta chains associated with HLA were more clonally expanded than other, equally common chains.

The chain links TRBV7-8 to TRBJ1-3; possible D gene TRBD1, 6 bases. The TCR originated in a woman aged 50 to 60 in good health and CMV-seropositive. Sequenced material: PBMCs. The CDR3 bases are TGTGCCAGCAGCTTAGAGGGGGTCTCTGGAAACACCATATATTTT. Protein product: CASSLEGVSGNTIYF.